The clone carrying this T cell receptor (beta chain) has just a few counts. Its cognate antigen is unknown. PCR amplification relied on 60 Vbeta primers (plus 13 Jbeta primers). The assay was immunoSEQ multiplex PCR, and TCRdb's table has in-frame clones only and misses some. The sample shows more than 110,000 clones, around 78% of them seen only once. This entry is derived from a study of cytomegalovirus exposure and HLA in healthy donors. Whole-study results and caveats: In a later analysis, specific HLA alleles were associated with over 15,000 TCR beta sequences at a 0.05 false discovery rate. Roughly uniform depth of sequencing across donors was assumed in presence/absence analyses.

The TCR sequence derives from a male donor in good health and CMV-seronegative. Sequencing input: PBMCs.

CDR3 coding DNA: TGTGCCAGCAGTTCAGACAGGACCGGTGGAGAGACCCAGTACTTC. Protein product: CASSSDRTGGETQYF. The genes are TRBV27 and TRBJ2-5; D perhaps matches TRBD1 (6 bases). Germline V gene sequence: CDR1 MNHEY, CDR2 SMNVEV (reference sequence). V was trimmed by 4 bases and J by 4 bases, leaving 16 bases between them. The CDR3 loop spans 15 amino acids.